These 32 T cell receptor beta chains were all obtained from the same sample, sequenced in a study of vaccination and CD4 T cells after COVID-19. Regarding treatment: roughly nine-day PBMC culture with coronavirus spike peptide pools or control peptides (ViraFEST assay). These receptors lack a known antigen. The Oncomine TCR Beta short-read assay sequenced DNA from cultured CD4+ T cells. TCRdb re-called the PCR reads through MiXCR, storing one row per CDR3 protein. In the table there are around 10,000 distinct CDR3 sequences, around 42% of which are singletons. The sample was CD4+ T cells from blood, cultured in vitro. The receptors originated from a human donor who had recovered from COVID-19.

The V call is TRBV4-1, the J call TRBJ1-4; D is perhaps TRBD1 (6 bases). Germline-derived CDR1 and CDR2 are MGHRA and YSYEKL. V lost 0 bases and J 8 bases, leaving 10 bases between the germline ends. The CDR3 length is 14 residues. CDR3 DNA sequence: TGCGCCAGCAGCCAAGACCAGGGGAGGGAAAAACTGTTTTTT. Its translation: CASSQDQGREKLFF.

This rearrangement joins TRBV2 to TRBJ2-3, with D possibly being TRBD2 (6 bases). The CDR3 is 14 residues long. Trimming left V 7 bases short and J 2 bases short, with 13 bases between. Germline loops: CDR1 SNHLY, CDR2 FYNNEI. The CDR3 DNA reads as TGTGCCAGCACTGGTTGGGGGGTCACAGATACGCAGTATTTT. Encoded protein: CASTGWGVTDTQYF.

This clonotype appeared a few times. J is TRBJ1-5 and V is TRBV6-5; no clear D. Trimming shortened V by 0 bases and J by 3 bases, and 12 bases separated the two germline ends. Germline CDR1 MNHEY, CDR2 SVGAGI. The CDR3 covers 16 residues. The CDR3 is CASSYSMEKYNQPQHF. The CDR3 bases are TGTGCCAGCAGTTACTCGATGGAGAAGTACAATCAGCCCCAGCATTTT.

The chain links TRBV19 to TRBJ1-3, with D unclear. V was trimmed by 3 bases and J by 4 bases, leaving 13 bases between them. The length of the CDR3 is 15 residues. The V gene's germline CDR1 is LNHDA and CDR2 SQIVND (reference sequence). The CDR3 sequence is CASSIGQEAGNTIYF. The CDR3, as DNA: TGTGCCAGTAGTATCGGGCAGGAGGCAGGAAACACCATATATTTT.

The V gene is TRBV3-1, the J gene TRBJ2-7; D tentatively reads TRBD1 or TRBD2 (5 bases each). V was shortened by 3 bases and J by 5 bases, with 17 bases between the two germline ends. The CDR3 sequence is 15 residues long. Per germline, CDR1 LGHDT and CDR2 YNNKEL (reference sequence). The CDR3 DNA follows: TGTGCCAGCAGCCATATCGCGGGTTTGGGGGACGAGCAGTACTTC. Its translation: CASSHIAGLGDEQYF.

The chain is built from TRBV5-1 and TRBJ1-4; D is perhaps TRBD1 (6 bases). CDR3 length: 15 amino acids. Per germline, CDR1 SGHRS and CDR2 YFSETQ. The V end was cut by 3 bases, the J end by 5 bases, with 14 bases between. CDR3 DNA sequence: TGCGCCAGCAGCTCGGGTAAGACAGGAAATGAAAAACTGTTTTTT. Amino acids: CASSSGKTGNEKLFF.

Here the CDR3 DNA reads TGCGCCAGCAGCCAAGATCGGCGGCAGCCCCAGCATTTT. Translating it yields CASSQDRRQPQHF. This chain links TRBV4-3 with TRBJ1-5; D gene unclear. V shed 0 bases and J shed 7 bases, with 7 bases lying between them. Germline loops: CDR1 LGHNA, CDR2 YSLEER. CDR3 length equals 13 residues.

The chain has TRBV7-9 and TRBJ2-2, with 7 positions matching TRBD1. The CDR3 consists of 15 residues. Germline V gene sequence: CDR1 SEHNR, CDR2 FQNEAQ (reference sequence). Trimming at V came to 4 bases and at J to 3 bases, leaving 5 bases not matched to a gene. CDR3 loop: CASSSTGDYTGELFF. CDR3 in DNA: TGTGCCAGCAGCTCCACAGGGGATTACACCGGGGAGCTGTTTTTT.

This clonotype was observed a few times. V usage is TRBV19 and J usage is TRBJ1-5; 7 bases line up with TRBD1. Germline values: CDR1 LNHDA, CDR2 SQIVND (reference sequence). The CDR3 is 17 amino acids. Germline trimming cut 1 base from V and 0 bases from J; bases unmatched to any gene: 6. The CDR3 coding sequence is TGTGCCAGTAGTATAGGATTTAGGGGGCCTAGCAATCAGCCCCAGCATTTT. It encodes CASSIGFRGPSNQPQHF.

This clonotype occurred a few times. This sequence joins TRBV6-1 and TRBJ1-6, with D uncertain. The CDR3 is 11 residues long. The germline gives CDR1 MNHNS, CDR2 SASEGT. Trimming removed 5 bases from V and 6 bases from J, with 2 bases in between. The CDR3 sequence is CASSLNSPLHF. In DNA form, the CDR3 reads TGTGCCAGCAGTCTTAATTCACCCCTCCACTTT.

V gene TRBV5-1 combines with J gene TRBJ1-2; D call uncertain. There are 12 residues in the CDR3. Trimming shortened V by 0 bases and J by 7 bases, and 7 bases separated the two germline ends. Germline V CDR1 and CDR2: SGHRS, YFSETQ. The CDR3 loop is CASSLEGSGYTF. The CDR3 coding sequence is TGCGCCAGCAGCTTGGAAGGTAGTGGCTACACCTTC.

This clonotype was recorded a few times. The J gene is TRBJ2-1, the V gene TRBV11-2, with 9 bases aligning to TRBD1. Germline assignment: CDR1 SGHAT and CDR2 FQNNGV. V dropped 4 bases and J dropped 6; count of bases not matched to a gene: 7. The CDR3 is 15 residues long. The CDR3 DNA sequence: TGTGCCAGCAGCTCACAGGGACAGGGCGGCAATGAGCAGTTCTTC. Amino acid sequence: CASSSQGQGGNEQFF.

The CDR3 loop reads CASSYRDGTSNEQFF. The CDR3 DNA reads TGTGCCAGCAGTTACCGGGACGGAACGTCTAATGAGCAGTTCTTC. The rearrangement links TRBV6-2 or TRBV6-3 to TRBJ2-1; D could derive from TRBD1 or TRBD2 (5 bases each). The germline V gene has CDR1 MNHEY and CDR2 SVGEGT. Trimming took off 2 bases at V and 7 bases at J, with 15 bases between the two ends. The CDR3 is made up of 15 amino acids.

The rearrangement joins TRBV19 to TRBJ1-1; TRBD1 might be the D (5 bases). The V and J ends lost 3 bases and 4 bases respectively, with 9 bases between them. The CDR3 totals 13 residues. Germline-derived CDR1 and CDR2 are LNHDA and SQIVND (reference sequence). CDR3 DNA: TGTGCCAGTAGTATCGCTGGGGGCACTGAAGCTTTCTTT. It yields the protein CASSIAGGTEAFF.

The chain carries TRBV10-3 and TRBJ1-1; D is unresolved. The germline V gene has CDR1 ENHRY and CDR2 SYGVKD. This CDR3 is 14 amino acids long. The ends were cut back, 2 bases at V and 1 base at J, with 8 bases in the middle. The CDR3 here is CAISERETNTEAFF. CDR3 in DNA: TGTGCCATCAGTGAGCGGGAAACGAACACTGAAGCTTTCTTT.

This clonotype was recorded a few times. J is TRBJ1-6 and V is TRBV20-1; 9 nucleotides match TRBD1. Germline values: CDR1 DFQATT, CDR2 SNEGSKA (reference sequence). This CDR3 is built from 13 residues. CDR3: CSATGGNNSPLHF. For the CDR3, the DNA is TGCAGCGCGACAGGGGGGAATAATTCACCCCTCCACTTT.

This clonotype was observed a few times. The chain links TRBV3-1 to TRBJ1-2; D is unresolved. This CDR3 has 13 amino acids. Germline CDR1 and CDR2: LGHDT and YNNKEL (reference sequence). Trimming shortened V by 1 base and J by 10 bases, and 13 bases separated the two germline ends. In nucleotides, the CDR3 is TGTGCCAGCAGCCAAGGAGTCAGGTCGATCTACACCTTC. This translates into CASSQGVRSIYTF.

The chain is built from TRBV27 and TRBJ1-1; D is unresolved. The V and J ends lost 8 bases and 7 bases respectively, with 5 bases between them. Germline CDR1 MNHEY, CDR2 SMNVEV (reference sequence). The CDR3 has 9 residues. The CDR3 region has the DNA TGTGCCAGCCGATATGAAGCTTTCTTT. It yields the protein CASRYEAFF.

The table lists this clonotype with a few counts. V and J are TRBV6-2 or TRBV6-3 and TRBJ1-5, with D tentatively TRBD1 (5 bases). The V gene's germline CDR1 is MNHEY and CDR2 SVGEGT. The CDR3 extends over 15 amino acids. Trimming took off 7 bases at V and 1 base at J, with 14 bases between the two ends. CDR3 protein: CASIPRGMSNQPQHF. The CDR3, as DNA: TGTGCCAGCATCCCGCGGGGCATGAGCAATCAGCCCCAGCATTTT.

The genes are TRBV19 and TRBJ2-5; TRBD2 is a possible D gene (5 bases). This CDR3 region has 14 residues. Germline V gene lookup returns CDR1 LNHDA and CDR2 SQIVND (reference sequence). V was cut by 2 bases and J by 3 bases, with 10 bases left in between. The CDR3 DNA reads as TGTGCCAGTAGTATAACGGCGAGGGAAGAGACCCAGTACTTC. This translates into CASSITAREETQYF.

The chain joins TRBV7-8 to TRBJ1-5, with 7 bases identical to TRBD1. Looked up from germline, CDR1 is SGHVS and CDR2 is FQNEAQ. Unmatched junction bases numbered 12, after V lost 5 bases and J lost 8 bases. The CDR3 runs 15 residues. CDR3 sequence: CASSRTWRGQEPQHF. CDR3 coding DNA: TGTGCCAGCAGCCGCACGTGGAGGGGGCAGGAGCCCCAGCATTTT.

In this sample, this clonotype turned up a few times. J is TRBJ1-1 and V is TRBV2; D is possibly TRBD1 (5 bases). Germline values: CDR1 SNHLY, CDR2 FYNNEI. This CDR3 contains 13 residues. Trimming removed 3 bases at V and 7 bases at J, with 12 bases between. As DNA, the CDR3 is TGTGCCAGCAGTGATGGGGGTAGGGTTGAAGCTTTCTTT. As protein: CASSDGGRVEAFF.

The chain links TRBV20-1 to TRBJ1-5; perhaps TRBD1 as D (6 bases). Per germline, CDR1 DFQATT and CDR2 SNEGSKA (reference sequence). The CDR3 covers 12 residues. V lost 5 bases and J 4 bases, leaving 9 bases between the germline ends. CDR3 DNA sequence: TGCAGTGCTTCAGGGGAGAATCAGCCCCAGCATTTT. It yields the protein CSASGENQPQHF.

This clonotype was recorded a few times. The chain employs TRBV12-3 or TRBV12-4 and TRBJ1-1; 8 nucleotides agree with TRBD1. Unmatched junction bases numbered 6, after V lost 3 bases and J lost 3 bases. The CDR3 consists of 15 residues. In nucleotides, the CDR3 is TGTGCCAGCAGTTTGGACAGGGCTTTGTACACTGAAGCTTTCTTT. Amino acid sequence: CASSLDRALYTEAFF.

J is TRBJ2-1 and V is TRBV20-1; TRBD2 might be the D (5 bases). CDR1 is DFQATT and CDR2 is SNEGSKA in the germline V gene (reference sequence). V lost 3 bases and J 0 bases, leaving 18 bases between the germline ends. The CDR3 totals 17 residues. The CDR3 DNA reads as TGCAGTGCTAGGCGCGACTCACCGGGAAGCTCCTACAATGAGCAGTTCTTC. As protein: CSARRDSPGSSYNEQFF.

The rearrangement links TRBV12-3 or TRBV12-4 to TRBJ2-2; D not resolved. The V end was cut by 3 bases, the J end by 0 bases, with 11 bases between. The CDR3 has 16 residues. CDR3 sequence (DNA): TGTGCCAGCAGTTTTTGGCGGCCAACGAACACCGGGGAGCTGTTTTTT. This codes for CASSFWRPTNTGELFF.

The chain combines TRBV6-2 or TRBV6-3 with TRBJ1-2, with D unclear. V was cut by 6 bases and J by 5 bases, with 7 bases left in between. This CDR3 contains 11 residues. Germline-derived CDR1 and CDR2 are MNHEY and SVGEGT. CDR3 DNA: TGTGCCAGCAGCGACTATTATGGCTACACCTTC. It encodes CASSDYYGYTF.

This chain joins TRBV11-3 and TRBJ2-7; 9 nucleotides match TRBD1. Per the germline V gene, CDR1 is SGHNT and CDR2 is YENEEA. Trimming took 6 bases from V and 0 from J; bases not matched to a gene: 3. The CDR3 loop spans 14 amino acids. CDR3 loop: CASRRDRASYEQYF. CDR3 DNA sequence: TGTGCCAGCAGGCGGGACAGGGCCTCCTACGAGCAGTACTTC.

The rearrangement links TRBV2 to TRBJ2-2, with D tentatively TRBD2 (5 bases). The CDR3 sequence is 13 residues long. V shed 5 bases and J shed 7 bases, with 11 bases lying between them. CDR1 SNHLY and CDR2 FYNNEI come from the germline V gene. The CDR3 DNA follows: TGTGCCAGCAGTCGGACTGGTATCGGGGAGCTGTTTTTT. This sequence encodes CASSRTGIGELFF. Full variable domain (rest looked up from reference TRBV2 and TRBJ2-2): EPEVTQTPSHQVTQMGQEVILRCVPISNHLYFYWYRQILGQKVEFLVSFYNNEISEKSEIFDDQFSVERPDGSNFTLKIRSTKLEDSAMYFCASSRTGIGELFFGEGSRLTVL.

This clonotype was counted between two and nine times. The chain carries TRBV18 and TRBJ1-6, with D maybe TRBD1 (5 bases). The V and J ends lost 1 base and 8 bases respectively, with 18 bases between them. From germline, CDR1 is KGHSH and CDR2 LQKENI. The CDR3 length is 17 residues. In DNA form, the CDR3 reads TGTGCCAGCTCACCACTGCCCGAGACAGCTACTGATTCACCCCTCCACTTT. Residues: CASSPLPETATDSPLHF.

This clonotype was found a few times. The chain joins TRBV20-1 to TRBJ1-2, with D maybe TRBD1 (5 bases). Germline lookup yields CDR1 DFQATT and CDR2 SNEGSKA (reference sequence). V lost 0 bases to trimming and J lost 8 bases, with 16 bases between them. The CDR3 consists of 14 residues. CDR3 nucleotide sequence: TGCAGTGCTAGAGATGAGGGGAGGGGAGGCGGCTACACCTTC. Residues: CSARDEGRGGGYTF.

The chain employs TRBV11-3 and TRBJ1-6, with a possible D match to TRBD1 (6 bases). V was clipped by 5 bases and J by 8 bases, with 10 bases between them. The CDR3 extends over 13 amino acids. Germline V CDR1 and CDR2: SGHNT, YENEEA. CDR3 bases: TGTGCCAGCAGCCCGGACAGCGATTCACCCCTCCACTTT. This sequence encodes CASSPDSDSPLHF. Supplemented by reference TRBV11-3 and TRBJ1-6, the full variable domain reads EAGVVQSPRYKIIEKKQPVAFWCNPISGHNTLYWYLQNLGQGPELLIRYENEEAVDDSQLPKDRFSAERLKGVDSTLKIQPAELGDSAVYLCASSPDSDSPLHFGNGTRLTVT.